What follows describes a single T cell receptor (beta chain). This sample stems from a study of cytomegalovirus exposure and HLA in healthy donors. Looked up from germline, CDR1 is KGHSH and CDR2 is LQKENI. Trimming shortened V by 1 base and J by 3 bases, and 12 bases separated the two germline ends. This CDR3 spans 15 amino acids. 60 Vbeta and 13 Jbeta primers were used in PCR. Some clones are missing from TCRdb's copy, which holds only in-frame ones; the method was immunoSEQ multiplex PCR. In the table there are under 200,000 clones, more than 65% of which are singletons. The J gene is TRBJ1-1, the V gene TRBV18; tentative D call: TRBD1 (5 bases). This TCR derives from a woman between 45 and 60 years old in good health and CMV-seronegative. Sequenced material: PBMCs. The CDR3 DNA reads TGTGCCAGCTCACCACTGGGGCTTAGTGACACTGAAGCTTTCTTT. As protein: CASSPLGLSDTEAFF.